This entry describes one TCR beta chain. J lost 0 bases, V lost 5 bases, and 4 bases had no gene match. The germline V gene encodes CDR1 SGHNT and CDR2 YENEEA. This CDR3 is 14 amino acids long. This entry comes from a study of T cell responses to AZD1222 COVID-19 vaccine. The overall study: Second-dose groups at about 4 or about 12 weeks were pooled.

TCRdb keeps only in-frame clones here, not all; method: immunoSEQ multiplex PCR. The sample holds some 130,000 clones, about nine tenths seen once. The sequence was obtained from an adult in good health. Material: peripheral blood, obtained on day 0 of AZD1222 vaccination. The rearrangement links TRBV11-3 to TRBJ2-7, with 7 bases lining up with TRBD1. The CDR3, as DNA: TGTGCCAGCAGCCCGGGACAGCTCTCCTACGAGCAGTACTTC. Translated: CASSPGQLSYEQYF. The whole variable domain, remainder taken from reference TRBV11-3 and TRBJ2-7, is EAGVVQSPRYKIIEKKQPVAFWCNPISGHNTLYWYLQNLGQGPELLIRYENEEAVDDSQLPKDRFSAERLKGVDSTLKIQPAELGDSAVYLCASSPGQLSYEQYFGPGTRLTVT.